This entry concerns a single TCR beta chain. Its antigen is not identified. The CDR3 spans 15 residues. V lost 4 bases and J 6 bases, leaving 15 bases between the germline ends. Looked up from germline, CDR1 is PRHDT and CDR2 is FYEKMQ (reference sequence). Alongside a J-beta primer mix, a sample-barcoded 5' primer served in a second PCR lasting 7 to 11 cycles. TCRdb reanalysed the 5' RACE reads using MiXCR and keeps one entry per CDR3 protein. In the table there are roughly 730,000 distinct CDR3 sequences, 56% of which are singletons. This specimen belongs to a study of blood T cells in healthy people across ages. General observations from the study: As age increased, TCR beta diversity per million T cells fell in a roughly linear fashion.

The receptor's source is a man aged 35 to 55 in good health. The chain is built from TRBV13 and TRBJ2-2; no definite D call. The sample taken for sequencing was blood. CDR3 amino acids: CASSWGAVVPGELFF. In DNA form, the CDR3 reads TGTGCCAGCAGCTGGGGTGCGGTGGTCCCCGGGGAGCTGTTTTTT.